This T cell receptor beta chain was recorded in a study of Ad26.COV2.S vaccination and SARS-CoV-2 variants. Broader study findings: With respect to non-spike TCR breadth, vaccine and placebo recipients were similar. Total T cell responses may have been underestimated by the TCR breadth and depth analyses.

Trimming left V 5 bases short and J 13 bases short, with 17 bases between. The germline V gene encodes CDR1 MNHEY and CDR2 SVGAGI. This CDR3 comprises 13 residues. Described treatment: some 20 received Ad26.COV2.S at low or high dose, single or two shots; five or six received placebo; per-sample allocation not given. Material that was analyzed had been drawn on day 63 after the first vaccine or placebo injection. The individual, an adult aged 18-55 years, was a donor in Boston. Note on this clone: Its antigen is undetermined.

The method was immunoSEQ multiplex PCR; TCRdb's version includes in-frame clones alone and lacks a portion of them. Of around 320,000 clones listed, around four fifths are singletons. This receptor was obtained from a person between 18 and 60 years old who received the Ad26.COV2.S COVID-19 vaccine or a placebo. The material sequenced was peripheral blood, taken in a trial of Ad26.COV2.S vaccine versus placebo. V is TRBV6-5 and J is TRBJ1-4, with D maybe TRBD1 (6 bases). The CDR3 DNA sequence: TGTGCCAGCAGTCCCTCAGGGGCCCAGTCACTGTTTTTT. Its translation: CASSPSGAQSLFF.